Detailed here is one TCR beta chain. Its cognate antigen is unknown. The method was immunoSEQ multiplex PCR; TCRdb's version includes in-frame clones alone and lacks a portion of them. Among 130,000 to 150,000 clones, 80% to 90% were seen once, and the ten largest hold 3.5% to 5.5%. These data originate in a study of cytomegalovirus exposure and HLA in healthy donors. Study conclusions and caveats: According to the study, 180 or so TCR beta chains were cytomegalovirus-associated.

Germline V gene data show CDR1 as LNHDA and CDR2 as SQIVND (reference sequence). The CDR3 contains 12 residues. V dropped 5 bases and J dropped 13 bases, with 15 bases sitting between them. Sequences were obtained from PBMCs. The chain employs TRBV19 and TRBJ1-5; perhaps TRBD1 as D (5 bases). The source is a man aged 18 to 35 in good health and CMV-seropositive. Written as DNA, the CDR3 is TGTGCCAGTAGTCCGAGGACATTGGCGCAGCATTTT. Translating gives CASSPRTLAQHF.